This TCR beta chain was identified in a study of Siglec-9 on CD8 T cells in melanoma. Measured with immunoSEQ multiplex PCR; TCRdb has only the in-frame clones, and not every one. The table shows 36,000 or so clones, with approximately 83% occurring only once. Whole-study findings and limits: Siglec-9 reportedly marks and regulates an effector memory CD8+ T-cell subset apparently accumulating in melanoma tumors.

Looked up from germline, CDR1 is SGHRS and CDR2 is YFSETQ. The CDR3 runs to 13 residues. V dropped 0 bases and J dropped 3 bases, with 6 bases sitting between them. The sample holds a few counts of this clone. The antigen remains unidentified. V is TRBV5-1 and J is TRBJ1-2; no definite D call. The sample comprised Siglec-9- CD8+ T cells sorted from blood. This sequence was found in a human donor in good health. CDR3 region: CASSLESDYGYTF. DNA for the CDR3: TGCGCCAGCAGCTTGGAGTCTGACTATGGCTACACCTTC.